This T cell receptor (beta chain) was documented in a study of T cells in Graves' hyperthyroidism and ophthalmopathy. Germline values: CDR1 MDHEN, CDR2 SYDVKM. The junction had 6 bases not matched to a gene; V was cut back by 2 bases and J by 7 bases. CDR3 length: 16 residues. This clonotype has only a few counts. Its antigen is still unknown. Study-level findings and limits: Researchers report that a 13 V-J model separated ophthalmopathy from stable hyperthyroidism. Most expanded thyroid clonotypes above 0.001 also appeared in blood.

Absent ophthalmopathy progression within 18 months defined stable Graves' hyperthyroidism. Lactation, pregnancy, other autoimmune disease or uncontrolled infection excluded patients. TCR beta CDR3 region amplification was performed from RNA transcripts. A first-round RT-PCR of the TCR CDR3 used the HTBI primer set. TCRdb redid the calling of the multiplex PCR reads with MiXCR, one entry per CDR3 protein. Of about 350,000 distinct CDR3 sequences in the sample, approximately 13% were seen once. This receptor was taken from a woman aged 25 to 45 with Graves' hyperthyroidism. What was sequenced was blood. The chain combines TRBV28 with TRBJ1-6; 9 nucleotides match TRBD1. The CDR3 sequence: CASSLATGGGNSPLHF. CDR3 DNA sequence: TGTGCCAGCAGTTTAGCGACAGGGGGGGGGAATTCACCCCTCCACTTT. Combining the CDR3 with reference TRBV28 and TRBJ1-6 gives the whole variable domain DVKVTQSSRYLVKRTGEKVFLECVQDMDHENMFWYRQDPGLGLRLIYFSYDVKMKEKGDIPEGYSVSREKKERFSLILESASTNQTSMYLCASSLATGGGNSPLHFGNGTRLTVT.